A single sample gave rise to the 21 T cell receptor beta chains below, sequenced in a study of Tregs in tolerant kidney transplant recipients. Produced via immunoSEQ multiplex PCR; TCRdb's table is partial and in-frame only. This table has hundreds of thousands of clones, 80% to 85% appearing once. Sample: CD4+ T cells from blood. Receptors were obtained from a human donor in good health.

The chain employs TRBV5-1 and TRBJ2-2; maybe TRBD1 (5 bases). Germline V CDR1 and CDR2: SGHRS, YFSETQ. V lost 4 bases and J 0 bases, leaving 13 bases between the germline ends. CDR3 size: 16 residues. The CDR3 DNA is TGCGCCAGCAGCCAAAAGGGGCTAGCGAACACCGGGGAGCTGTTTTTT. Translating it yields CASSQKGLANTGELFF.

V and J are TRBV6-4 and TRBJ2-3; TRBD2 aligns across 8 bases. Per germline, CDR1 MRHNA and CDR2 SNTAGT. Losses at the gene ends were 4 bases for V and 2 bases for J; bases not matched to a gene: 2. This CDR3 is 14 amino acids long. The CDR3 DNA is TGTGCCAGCAGTGCCGGGGGGGCCACAGATACGCAGTATTTT. Translated, it gives CASSAGGATDTQYF.

This clone has a handful of counts. This chain connects TRBV5-5 to TRBJ1-1; TRBD1 might be the D (5 bases). The germline V gene encodes CDR1 SGHKS and CDR2 YYEKEE (reference sequence). Trimming took off 4 bases at V and 6 bases at J, with 16 bases between the two ends. The CDR3 has 14 residues. CDR3 loop: CASSPTGTNPEAFF. DNA for the CDR3: TGTGCCAGCAGCCCAACGGGGACCAACCCTGAAGCTTTCTTT.

V gene TRBV27 combines with J gene TRBJ2-1; weak D call: TRBD1 (6 bases). In germline, CDR1 is MNHEY, CDR2 SMNVEV (reference sequence). The CDR3 is made up of 15 amino acids. Trimming stripped 4 bases from V and 0 bases from J, with 10 bases between. The CDR3 DNA is TGTGCCAGCAGTTCAACAGGGACCTCCTACAATGAGCAGTTCTTC. It yields the protein CASSSTGTSYNEQFF.

This chain joins TRBV5-4 and TRBJ2-5, with D perhaps matching TRBD2 (6 bases). CDR3 length equals 13 residues. V gave up 4 bases and J gave up 5 bases, with 12 bases separating them. Germline values: CDR1 SGHNT, CDR2 YYREEE (reference sequence). DNA for the CDR3: TGTGCCAGCAGCGGCGGGGAGAGGGAGACCCAGTACTTC. It yields the protein CASSGGERETQYF.

This sequence joins TRBV7-6 and TRBJ2-5; D is uncertain. The CDR3 is made up of 13 amino acids. Germline values: CDR1 SGHVS, CDR2 FNYEAQ. Trimming removed 7 bases at V and 1 base at J, with 10 bases between. The CDR3 nucleotides read TGTGCCAGCAACAGTCCCCCCCAAGAGACCCAGTACTTC. Its translation is CASNSPPQETQYF.

The chain links TRBV11-2 to TRBJ2-1; unclear D gene. Trimming stripped 4 bases from V and 6 bases from J, with 10 bases between. Germline CDR1 and CDR2: SGHAT and FQNNGV. CDR3 length: 13 amino acids. The CDR3 here is CASSSIYSNEQFF. The CDR3 DNA follows: TGTGCCAGCAGCTCCATCTATAGCAATGAGCAGTTCTTC.

The chain joins TRBV5-6 to TRBJ2-4; no reliable D call. Germline V CDR1 and CDR2: SGHDT, YYEEEE. Trimming pared 3 bases from V and 9 bases from J, leaving 10 bases between. The CDR3 contains 12 residues. The CDR3 DNA reads as TGTGCCAGCAGCTCCCCCCCCGGCATTCAGTACTTC. Protein sequence: CASSSPPGIQYF.

This chain connects TRBV4-1 to TRBJ2-7; 12 bases line up with TRBD2. The CDR3 has 17 residues. Losses at the gene ends were 5 bases for V and 4 bases for J; bases not matched to a gene: 12. Germline CDR1 and CDR2: MGHRA and YSYEKL. Written as DNA, the CDR3 is TGCGCCAGCAGCGCAGGACTAGCGGGAAGCTCGGTTTACGAGCAGTACTTC. It is translated as CASSAGLAGSSVYEQYF.

This chain connects TRBV12-5 to TRBJ2-5; weak D call: TRBD1 (5 bases). Between the trimmed V and J ends, which lost 7 bases and 5 bases, there was a span of 17 bases. Germline loops: CDR1 LGHNT, CDR2 FRNRAP. CDR3 length: 14 residues. This CDR3 is CASAKGRAEETQYF. CDR3 coding DNA: TGTGCTAGTGCCAAGGGCAGGGCAGAGGAGACCCAGTACTTC.

The sample holds a few counts of this clone. The CDR3 nucleotides are TGTGCCAGCAGCCCGGGACGGAGTTATGGCTACACCTTC. Translation: CASSPGRSYGYTF. The gene calls are TRBV5-4 and TRBJ1-2, with a weak D call TRBD1 (5 bases). V dropped 4 bases and J dropped 5 bases, with 12 bases sitting between them. The CDR3 has 13 amino acids. CDR1 is SGHNT and CDR2 is YYREEE in the germline V gene (reference sequence).

This clone was counted a single time. The genes are TRBV7-9 and TRBJ1-4, with 10 bases identical to TRBD1. The germline V gene encodes CDR1 SEHNR and CDR2 FQNEAQ (reference sequence). The ends lost 5 bases at V and 5 bases at J; junction bases unmatched: 2. The CDR3 is 14 residues long. CDR3 region: CASSQGQGNEKLFF. DNA for the CDR3: TGTGCCAGCAGCCAGGGACAGGGGAATGAAAAACTGTTTTTT.

The chain carries TRBV11-2 and TRBJ1-1; D remains unclear. Trimming pared 0 bases from V and 1 base from J, leaving 3 bases between. The CDR3 has 13 residues. The germline gives CDR1 SGHAT, CDR2 FQNNGV. Here the CDR3 reads CASSLDRNTEAFF. In nucleotides, the CDR3 is TGTGCCAGCAGCTTAGACAGGAACACTGAAGCTTTCTTT.

The chain carries TRBV5-1 and TRBJ2-7, with 8 positions matching TRBD1. With V trimmed by 3 bases and J by 3 bases, 8 bases remained unmatched. CDR3 length: 15 amino acids. The V gene's germline CDR1 is SGHRS and CDR2 YFSETQ. CDR3 nucleotide sequence: TGCGCCAGCAGCTCTGACAGGGGTTGGGGCTACGAGCAGTACTTC. This sequence encodes CASSSDRGWGYEQYF.

The gene calls are TRBV18 and TRBJ1-1; D uncertain. Germline V gives CDR1 KGHSH, CDR2 LQKENI. The CDR3 totals 15 residues. V dropped 3 bases and J dropped 1 base, with 12 bases sitting between them. The CDR3 region has the DNA TGTGCCAGCTCACCCTACGACGCGGGGAACACTGAAGCTTTCTTT. Its translation: CASSPYDAGNTEAFF.

The chain is built from TRBV2 and TRBJ1-1, with 7 bases fitting TRBD1. Losses at the gene ends were 1 base for V and 8 bases for J; bases not matched to a gene: 7. Germline V lookup: CDR1 SNHLY, CDR2 FYNNEI. The CDR3 runs 14 residues. The CDR3 nucleotides read TGTGCCAGCAGTGAAGGTGGACAGGTTAAGGAAGCTTTCTTT. Its translation is CASSEGGQVKEAFF.

The J gene is TRBJ1-1, the V gene TRBV9; D is unresolved. With 3 bases removed from V and 3 bases from J, the gap between germline ends came to 24 bases. The CDR3 runs 18 residues. Germline CDR1 reads SGDLS; CDR2 reads YYNGEE. The CDR3 loop is CASSATTPRKGADTEAFF. CDR3 nucleotide sequence: TGTGCCAGCAGCGCCACCACTCCGCGTAAGGGAGCAGACACTGAAGCTTTCTTT.

J is TRBJ1-2 and V is TRBV7-3; TRBD1 aligns across 10 bases. V lost 2 bases to trimming and J lost 3 bases; unmatched junction nucleotides: 15. The CDR3 spans 19 residues. Germline V gene data show CDR1 as SGHTA and CDR2 as FQGTGA. Written as DNA, the CDR3 is TGTGCCAGCAGCTTATTTTCCGGGACAGGGGATGGATCTGACTATGGCTACACCTTC. It codes for CASSLFSGTGDGSDYGYTF.

In regard to this clone: A read error may produce the germline difference seen at one junction end. V and J are TRBV18 and TRBJ1-3, with D tentatively TRBD1 (5 bases). The CDR3 totals 14 residues. From germline, CDR1 is KGHSH and CDR2 LQKENI. CDR3 loop: CASSPQGRGNAIYF. The CDR3 DNA reads as TGTGCCAGCTCACCACAGGGGCGAGGAAACGCCATATATTTT. The whole variable domain, filled in from reference TRBV18 and TRBJ1-3, reads NAGVMQNPRHLVRRRGQEARLRCSPMKGHSHVYWYRQLPEEGLKFMVYLQKENIIDESGMPKERFSAEFPKEGPSILRIQQVVRGDSAAYFCASSPQGRGNAIYFGEGSWLTVV.

The rearrangement links TRBV11-2 to TRBJ1-1; D remains ambiguous. The CDR3 has 14 amino acids. Per the germline V gene, CDR1 is SGHAT and CDR2 is FQNNGV. The V end was cut by 1 base, the J end by 4 bases, with 10 bases between. DNA for the CDR3: TGTGCCAGCAGCTTAGTGGAGGGTACCACTGAAGCTTTCTTT. Its protein is CASSLVEGTTEAFF.

The CDR3 DNA sequence: TGTGCCGCTTCAGCGGGAGGGCACTACGAGCAGTACTTC. Encoded protein: CAASAGGHYEQYF. J is TRBJ2-7 and V is TRBV6-5, with 10 bases fitting TRBD2. CDR3 length: 13 amino acids. Germline assignment: CDR1 MNHEY and CDR2 SVGAGI. With V trimmed by 11 bases and J by 3 bases, 7 bases remained unmatched.